The T cell receptor (beta chain) described here comes from a study of response to subunit inactivated influenza vaccine. Whole-study findings and limits: T cells newly recruited by each seasonal influenza vaccination are few, the authors suggested.

Germline V gene lookup returns CDR1 SGHRS and CDR2 YFSETQ. The CDR3 is 15 amino acids. The junction had 8 bases not matched to a gene; V was cut back by 2 bases and J by 6 bases. TCRdb reprocessed the RT-PCR reads with MiXCR, giving one entry per CDR3 protein. This sample has more than 450,000 distinct CDR3 sequences; 12% occur once, and the top ten carry about a tenth. For this clonotype: Antigen unknown.

The sequencing here drew on PBMCs from blood, taken on the day of vaccination. The receptor was derived from a man in his fifties or sixties who received an inactivated influenza vaccine. The chain uses TRBV5-1 and TRBJ2-1; 7 nucleotides agree with TRBD1. CDR3 nucleotide sequence: TGCGCCAGCAGCTTAACCGGGACAGTAAGCAATGAGCAGTTCTTC. It codes for CASSLTGTVSNEQFF.